Presented here are 2 T cell receptor beta chains from one specimen sequenced in a study of blood T cell repertoires in COVID-19. The assay was immunoSEQ multiplex PCR, and TCRdb's table has in-frame clones only and misses some. The table records about 200,000 clones, around 82% of them present only once. Sequencing was carried out using peripheral blood. All receptors come from a woman in her seventies with acute or convalescent COVID-19.

This clone has only a few counts. The gene calls are TRBV7-2 and TRBJ2-1; weak D call: TRBD2 (6 bases). Germline CDR1 SGHTA, CDR2 FQGNSA. The CDR3 extends over 15 amino acids. Deletions cut 7 bases from V and 8 bases from J, with 21 bases between. The DNA for the CDR3 is TGTGCCAGCACCCTTGGGGGACTCCAGGGCGATGAGCAGTTCTTC. It codes for CASTLGGLQGDEQFF.

This chain connects TRBV6-2 or TRBV6-3 to TRBJ2-1; possibly TRBD2 for D (5 bases). The CDR3 is 16 residues long. CDR1 is MNHEY and CDR2 is SVGEGT in the germline V gene. V was shortened by 4 bases and J by 0 bases, with 13 bases between the two germline ends. The CDR3: CASSSPPGSSYNEQFF. CDR3 sequence (DNA): TGTGCCAGCAGTTCCCCCCCGGGAAGCTCCTACAATGAGCAGTTCTTC.